This T cell receptor (beta chain) is from a study of T cells in localized non-small cell lung cancer. As regards this clone: The antigen is unknown.

Trimming left V 6 bases short and J 1 base short, with 9 bases between. CDR1 and CDR2 (germline): KGHSH, LQKENI. This CDR3 has 14 amino acids. The table came from immunoSEQ multiplex PCR; TCRdb's copy has only in-frame clones and leaves some out. This sample has tens of thousands of clones; approximately 83% occur once, and the top ten carry roughly 8.5%. Study observations and caveats: Appearing in adjacent lung were a median roughly 57 of the top 100 tumor clones.

This specimen was PBMCs, taken before any cancer treatment. The rearrangement links TRBV18 to TRBJ2-2, with D tentatively TRBD1 (5 bases). This TCR derives from a man between 40 and 75 years old with stage II lung adenocarcinoma. CDR3: CASSFGQNTGELFF. CDR3 nucleotides: TGTGCCAGCTCCTTTGGACAGAACACCGGGGAGCTGTTTTTT.